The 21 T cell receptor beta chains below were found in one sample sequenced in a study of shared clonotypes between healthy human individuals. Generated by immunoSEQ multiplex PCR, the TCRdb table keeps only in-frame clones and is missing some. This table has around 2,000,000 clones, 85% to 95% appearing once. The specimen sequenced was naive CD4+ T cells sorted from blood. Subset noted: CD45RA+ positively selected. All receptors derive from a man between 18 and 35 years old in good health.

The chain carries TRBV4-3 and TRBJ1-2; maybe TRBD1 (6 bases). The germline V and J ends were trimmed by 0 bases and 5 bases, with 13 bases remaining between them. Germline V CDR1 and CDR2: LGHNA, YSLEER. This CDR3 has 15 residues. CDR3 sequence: CASSQDSRGRYGYTF. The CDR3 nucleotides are TGCGCCAGCAGCCAAGATAGTAGGGGGAGGTATGGCTACACCTTC.

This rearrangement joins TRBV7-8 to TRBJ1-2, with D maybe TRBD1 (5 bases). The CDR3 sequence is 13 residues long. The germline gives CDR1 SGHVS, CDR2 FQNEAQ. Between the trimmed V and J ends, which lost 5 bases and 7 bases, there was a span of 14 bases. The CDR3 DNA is TGTGCCAGCAGCCTGCAGGGCGCGAGTGGCTACACCTTC. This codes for CASSLQGASGYTF.

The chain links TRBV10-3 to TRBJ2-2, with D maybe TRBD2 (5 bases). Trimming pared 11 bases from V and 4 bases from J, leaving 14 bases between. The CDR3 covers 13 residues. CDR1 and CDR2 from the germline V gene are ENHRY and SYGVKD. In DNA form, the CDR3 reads TGTGCCGCCTCGAGGGTCGGCACCGGGGAGCTGTTTTTT. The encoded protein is CAASRVGTGELFF.

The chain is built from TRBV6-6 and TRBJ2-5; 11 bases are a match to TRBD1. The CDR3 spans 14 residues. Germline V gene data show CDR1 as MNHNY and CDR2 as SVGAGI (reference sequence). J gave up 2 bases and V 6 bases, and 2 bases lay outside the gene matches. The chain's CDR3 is CASSRDRGQETQYF. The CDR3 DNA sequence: TGTGCCAGCAGCAGGGACAGGGGGCAAGAGACCCAGTACTTC.

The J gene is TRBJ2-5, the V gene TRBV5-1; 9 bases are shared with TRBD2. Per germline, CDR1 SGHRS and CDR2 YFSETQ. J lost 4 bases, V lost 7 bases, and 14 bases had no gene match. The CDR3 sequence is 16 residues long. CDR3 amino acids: CASSPLSGGHGETQYF. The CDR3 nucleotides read TGCGCCAGCTCGCCCCTAAGCGGGGGGCACGGAGAGACCCAGTACTTC.

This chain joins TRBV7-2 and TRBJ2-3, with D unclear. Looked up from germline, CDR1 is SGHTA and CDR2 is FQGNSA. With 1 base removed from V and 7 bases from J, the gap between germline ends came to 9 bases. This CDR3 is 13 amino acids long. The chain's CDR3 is CASSLVVPNTQYF. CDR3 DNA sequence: TGTGCCAGCAGCTTAGTTGTCCCAAATACGCAGTATTTT.

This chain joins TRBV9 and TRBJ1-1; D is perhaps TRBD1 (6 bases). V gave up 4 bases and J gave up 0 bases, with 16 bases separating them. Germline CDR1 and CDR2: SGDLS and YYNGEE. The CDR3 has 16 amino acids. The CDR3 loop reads CASSLDGGLMNTEAFF. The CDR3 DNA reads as TGTGCCAGCAGCCTCGATGGGGGCCTAATGAACACTGAAGCTTTCTTT.

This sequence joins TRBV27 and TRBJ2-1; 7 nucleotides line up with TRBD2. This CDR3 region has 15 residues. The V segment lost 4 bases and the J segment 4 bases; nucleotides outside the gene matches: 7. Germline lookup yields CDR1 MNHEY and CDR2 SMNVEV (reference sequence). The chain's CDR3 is CASSSRLAKYNEQFF. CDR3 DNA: TGTGCCAGCAGTTCCCGACTAGCCAAATACAATGAGCAGTTCTTC.

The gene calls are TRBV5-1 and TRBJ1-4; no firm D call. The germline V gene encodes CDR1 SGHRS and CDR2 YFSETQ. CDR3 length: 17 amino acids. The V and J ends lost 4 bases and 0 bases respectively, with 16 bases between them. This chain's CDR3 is CASSAGGVTATNEKLFF. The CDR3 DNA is TGCGCCAGCAGCGCGGGCGGGGTAACGGCAACTAATGAAAAACTGTTTTTT.

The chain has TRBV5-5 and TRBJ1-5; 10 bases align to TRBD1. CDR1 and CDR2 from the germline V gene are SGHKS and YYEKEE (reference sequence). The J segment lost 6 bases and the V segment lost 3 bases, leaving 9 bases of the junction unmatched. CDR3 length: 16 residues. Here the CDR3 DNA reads TGTGCCAGCAGCTCAATACCGGGACAGGGGCTTCAGCCCCAGCATTTT. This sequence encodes CASSSIPGQGLQPQHF.

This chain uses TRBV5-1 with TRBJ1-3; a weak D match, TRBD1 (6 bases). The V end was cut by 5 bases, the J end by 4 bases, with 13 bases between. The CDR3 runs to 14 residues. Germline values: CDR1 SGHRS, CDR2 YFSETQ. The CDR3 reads CASRQGISGNTIYF. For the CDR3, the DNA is TGCGCCAGCAGACAGGGTATCTCGGGAAACACCATATATTTT.

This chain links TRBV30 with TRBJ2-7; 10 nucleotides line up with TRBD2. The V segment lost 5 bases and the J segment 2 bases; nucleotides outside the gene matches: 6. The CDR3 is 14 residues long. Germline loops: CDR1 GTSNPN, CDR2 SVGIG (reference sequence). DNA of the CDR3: TGTGCCTGGGCTCGACTAGCGGGCCCCTACGAGCAGTACTTC. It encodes CAWARLAGPYEQYF.

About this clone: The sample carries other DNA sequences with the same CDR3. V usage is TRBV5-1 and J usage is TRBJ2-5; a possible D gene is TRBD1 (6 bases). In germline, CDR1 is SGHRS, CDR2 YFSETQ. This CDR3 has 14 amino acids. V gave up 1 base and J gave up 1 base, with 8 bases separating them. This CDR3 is CASSLTGFQETQYF. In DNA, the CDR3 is TGCGCCAGCAGCTTGACAGGGTTCCAAGAGACCCAGTACTTC.

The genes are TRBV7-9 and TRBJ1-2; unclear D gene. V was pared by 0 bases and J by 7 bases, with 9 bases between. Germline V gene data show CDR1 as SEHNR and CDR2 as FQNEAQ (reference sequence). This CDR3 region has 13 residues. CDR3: CASSLAPETGYTF. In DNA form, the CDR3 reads TGTGCCAGCAGCTTAGCGCCCGAGACTGGCTACACCTTC.

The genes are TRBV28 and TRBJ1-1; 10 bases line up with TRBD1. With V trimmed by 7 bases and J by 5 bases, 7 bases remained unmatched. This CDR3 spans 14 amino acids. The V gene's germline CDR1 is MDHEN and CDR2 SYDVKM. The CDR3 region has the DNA TGTGCCAGCACCCTGACAGGGGGCGTAACTGAAGCTTTCTTT. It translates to CASTLTGGVTEAFF.

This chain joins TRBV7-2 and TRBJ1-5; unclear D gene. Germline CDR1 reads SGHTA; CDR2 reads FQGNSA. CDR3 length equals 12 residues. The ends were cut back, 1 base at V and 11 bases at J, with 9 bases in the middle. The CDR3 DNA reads TGTGCCAGCAGCTTAGATGGCCTCTCCCAGCATTTT. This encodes CASSLDGLSQHF.

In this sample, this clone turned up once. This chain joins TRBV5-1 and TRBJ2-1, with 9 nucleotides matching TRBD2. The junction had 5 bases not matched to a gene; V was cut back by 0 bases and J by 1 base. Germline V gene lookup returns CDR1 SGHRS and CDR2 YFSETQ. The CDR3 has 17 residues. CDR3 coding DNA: TGCGCCAGCAGCTTGGGAAATAGCGGGGGATCCTACAATGAGCAGTTCTTC. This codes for CASSLGNSGGSYNEQFF.

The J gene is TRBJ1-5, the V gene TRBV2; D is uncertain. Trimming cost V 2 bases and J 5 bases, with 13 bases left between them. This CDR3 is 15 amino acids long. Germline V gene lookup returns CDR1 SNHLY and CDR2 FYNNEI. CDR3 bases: TGTGCCAGCAGTGAACAGGAGTTAAGGGATCAGCCCCAGCATTTT. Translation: CASSEQELRDQPQHF.

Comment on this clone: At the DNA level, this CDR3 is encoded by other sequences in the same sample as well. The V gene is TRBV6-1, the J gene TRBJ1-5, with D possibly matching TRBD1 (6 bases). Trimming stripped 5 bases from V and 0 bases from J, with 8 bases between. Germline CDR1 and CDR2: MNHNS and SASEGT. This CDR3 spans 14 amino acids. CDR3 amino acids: CASSTGHSNQPQHF. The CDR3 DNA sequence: TGTGCCAGCAGTACAGGGCATAGCAATCAGCCCCAGCATTTT.

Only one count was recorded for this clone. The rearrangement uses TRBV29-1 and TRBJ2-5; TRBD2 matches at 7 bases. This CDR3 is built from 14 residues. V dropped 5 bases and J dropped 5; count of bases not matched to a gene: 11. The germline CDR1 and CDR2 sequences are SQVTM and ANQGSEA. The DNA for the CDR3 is TGCAGCGTTCTGGGGGGGTCGGGGCCTGAGACCCAGTACTTC. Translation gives CSVLGGSGPETQYF.

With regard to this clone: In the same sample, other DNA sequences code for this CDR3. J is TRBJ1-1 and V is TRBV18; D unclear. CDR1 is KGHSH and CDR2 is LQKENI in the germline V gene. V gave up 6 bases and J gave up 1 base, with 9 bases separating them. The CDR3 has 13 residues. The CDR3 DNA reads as TGTGCCAGCTCTCTAGGCCAGAACACTGAAGCTTTCTTT. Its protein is CASSLGQNTEAFF.